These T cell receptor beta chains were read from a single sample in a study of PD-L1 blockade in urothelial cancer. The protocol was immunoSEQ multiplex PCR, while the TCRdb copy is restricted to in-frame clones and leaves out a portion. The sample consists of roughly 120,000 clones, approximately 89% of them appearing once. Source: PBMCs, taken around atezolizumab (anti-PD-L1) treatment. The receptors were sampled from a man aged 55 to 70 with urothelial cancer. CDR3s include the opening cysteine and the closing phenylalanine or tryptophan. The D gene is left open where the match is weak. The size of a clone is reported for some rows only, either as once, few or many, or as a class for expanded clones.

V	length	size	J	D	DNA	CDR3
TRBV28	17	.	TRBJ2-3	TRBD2	TGTGCCAGCAGGAGGGAAAAGCGGGAGTATGGCACAGATACGCAGTATTTT	CASRREKREYGTDTQYF
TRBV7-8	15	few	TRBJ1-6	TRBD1	TGTGCCAGCAGCTTAAGGACAGGGTATAATTCACCCCTCCACTTT	CASSLRTGYNSPLHF
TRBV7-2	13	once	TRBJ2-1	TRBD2	TGTGCCAGCAGCCTGGCGGGGACTACTGAGCAGTTCTTC	CASSLAGTTEQFF
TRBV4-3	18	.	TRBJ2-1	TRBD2	TGCGCCAGCAGCCAAGATACCCCAACTAGCGGAGATCTTAATGAGCAGTTCTTC	CASSQDTPTSGDLNEQFF
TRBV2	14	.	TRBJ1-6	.	TGTGCCAGCAGTGAAAGAGGGAAAGGTTCACCCCTCCACTTT	CASSERGKGSPLHF
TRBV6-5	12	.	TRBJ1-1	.	TGTGCCACCATGAGGGATTCCCATGAAGCTTTCTTT	CATMRDSHEAFF
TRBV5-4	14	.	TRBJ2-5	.	TGTGCCAGCAGCTTGGTAGCGCGGAGGGAGACCCAGTACTTC	CASSLVARRETQYF
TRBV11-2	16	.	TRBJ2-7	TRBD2	TGTGCCAGCAGCTCCACCTCGGCTAGCGGGCGCGGTGAGCAGTACTTC	CASSSTSASGRGEQYF
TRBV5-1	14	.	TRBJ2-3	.	TGCGCCAGCAGCTTGGGACAGCTCACAGATACGCAGTATTTT	CASSLGQLTDTQYF
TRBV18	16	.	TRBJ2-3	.	TGTGCCAGCTCATACACTGGTGGGGGGACCACAGATACGCAGTATTTT	CASSYTGGGTTDTQYF
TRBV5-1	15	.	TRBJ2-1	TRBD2	TGCGCCAGCAGCTCGATAGCGGGGGGCGGGAATGAGCAGTTCTTC	CASSSIAGGGNEQFF
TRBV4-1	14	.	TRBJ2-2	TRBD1	TGCGCCAGCAGCCGACAGGGGGGCGCCGGGGAGCTGTTTTTT	CASSRQGGAGELFF
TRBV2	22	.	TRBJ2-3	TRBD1	TGTGCCAGCAGTGAATCGGGCGAAGTATGGACAGGGAACACTTCTTTCACAGATACGCAGTATTTT	CASSESGEVWTGNTSFTDTQYF
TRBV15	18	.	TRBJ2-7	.	TGTGCCACCAGCAGAGTTTCCACTACCACCGGGTCTCCCTACGAGCAGTACTTC	CATSRVSTTTGSPYEQYF
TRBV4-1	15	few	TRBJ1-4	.	TGCGCCAGCAGCCCGCGACAGAGCAGGGGAGAAAAACTGTTTTTT	CASSPRQSRGEKLFF
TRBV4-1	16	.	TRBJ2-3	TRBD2	TGCGCCAGCAGCCAAGATGGACTAGCGCCCACAGATACGCAGTATTTT	CASSQDGLAPTDTQYF
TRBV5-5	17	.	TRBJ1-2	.	TGTGCCAGCAGCCTATCCCTCGGACAGAGAGCTAACTATGGCTACACCTTC	CASSLSLGQRANYGYTF
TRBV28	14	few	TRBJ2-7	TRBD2	TGTGCCAGCAGTAGACTAGCGGCAGACTACGAGCAGTACTTC	CASSRLAADYEQYF
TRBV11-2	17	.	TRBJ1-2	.	TGTGCCAGCAGCTTAGTTCAGGGCCGACACGATTACTATGGCTACACCTTC	CASSLVQGRHDYYGYTF
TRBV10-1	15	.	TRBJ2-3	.	TGCGCCAGCAGTGAGTGGGACACCGCCACAGATACGCAGTATTTT	CASSEWDTATDTQYF
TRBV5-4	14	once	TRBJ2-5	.	TGTGCCAGCAGCTCACGGGTGAAGCAAGAGACCCAGTACTTC	CASSSRVKQETQYF
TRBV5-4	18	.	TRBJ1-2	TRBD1	TGTGCCAGCAGCGGACGCCGGGACAGGGGGCGAACTAACTATGGCTACACCTTC	CASSGRRDRGRTNYGYTF
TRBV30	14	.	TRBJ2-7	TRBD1	TGTGCCTGGAGTACCTTGGGACAGGGGGACGAGCAGTACTTC	CAWSTLGQGDEQYF
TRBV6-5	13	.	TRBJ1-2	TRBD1	TGTGCCAGCAGTTCGGGACAGGACTATGGCTACACCTTC	CASSSGQDYGYTF
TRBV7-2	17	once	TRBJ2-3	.	TGTGCCAGCAGCTTAGATCGCGGGGGCCCCCAAGCAGATACGCAGTATTTT	CASSLDRGGPQADTQYF
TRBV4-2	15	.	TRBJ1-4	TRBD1	TGTGCCAGCAGCCGGGGACAGGGAGGTTCCGAAAAACTGTTTTTT	CASSRGQGGSEKLFF
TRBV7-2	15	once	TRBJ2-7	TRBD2	TGTGCCAGCAGCTCTGAAGGGGCGGGGGAATTCGAGCAGTACTTC	CASSSEGAGEFEQYF
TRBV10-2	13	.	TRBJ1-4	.	TGCGCCAGCAGCGCGACAGGCGATGAAAAACTGTTTTTT	CASSATGDEKLFF
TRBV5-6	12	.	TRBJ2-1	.	TGTGCCAGCAGCCTGGCGGGGACAGACTCCTTCTTC	CASSLAGTDSFF
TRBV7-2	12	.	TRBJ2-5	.	TGTGCCAGCAGGAGGGACCAAGAGACCCAGTACTTC	CASRRDQETQYF
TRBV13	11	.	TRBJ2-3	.	TGTGCCAGCGGGCTTCCAGATACGCAGTATTTT	CASGLPDTQYF
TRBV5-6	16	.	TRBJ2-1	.	TGTGCCAGCAGCTTGGAAGGTGGAGGCGCCTACAATGAGCAGTTCTTC	CASSLEGGGAYNEQFF
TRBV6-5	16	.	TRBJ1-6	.	TGTGCCAGCAGTTACTCTTGGACAGATATTAATTCACCCCTCCACTTT	CASSYSWTDINSPLHF
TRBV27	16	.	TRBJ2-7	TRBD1	TGTGCCAGCAGTCCGATAGGACAGGCCCGCTCCTACGAGCAGTACTTC	CASSPIGQARSYEQYF
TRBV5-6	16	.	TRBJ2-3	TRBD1	TGTGCCAGCAGCGGATCAACAGGGGCGTATCGCGATACGCAGTATTTT	CASSGSTGAYRDTQYF
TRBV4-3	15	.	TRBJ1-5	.	TGCGCCAGCAGCCAAGGCAGGGGAGTCAATCAGCCCCAGCATTTT	CASSQGRGVNQPQHF
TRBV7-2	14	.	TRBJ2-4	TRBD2	TGTGCCAGCAGCTTAGATAGGGAGGGGAACATTCAGTACTTC	CASSLDREGNIQYF
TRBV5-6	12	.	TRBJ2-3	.	TGTGCCAGCAGCTTTAGTACAGATACGCAGTATTTT	CASSFSTDTQYF
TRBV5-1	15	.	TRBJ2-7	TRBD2	TGCGCCAGCAGCTTTCAACGGGGCGGGAGCTACGAGCAGTACTTC	CASSFQRGGSYEQYF
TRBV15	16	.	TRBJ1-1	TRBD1	TGTGCCACCAGCTCCAGGACAGGGCAAGGGAACACTGAAGCTTTCTTT	CATSSRTGQGNTEAFF
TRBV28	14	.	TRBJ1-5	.	TGTGCCAGCAGATCCACAGGGCCCAATCAGCCCCAGCATTTT	CASRSTGPNQPQHF
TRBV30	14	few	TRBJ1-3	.	TGTGCCTGGAGCGACAAAGGGGCTGGAAACACCATATATTTT	CAWSDKGAGNTIYF
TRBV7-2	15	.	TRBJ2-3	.	TGTGCCAGCAGCTCTCTACGGGGTTCGGCAGATACGCAGTATTTT	CASSSLRGSADTQYF
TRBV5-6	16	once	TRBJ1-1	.	TGTGCCAGCAGCTTGGAGGGTGGGGGGTGGAACACTGAAGCTTTCTTT	CASSLEGGGWNTEAFF
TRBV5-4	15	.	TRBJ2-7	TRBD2	TGTGCCAGCAGCTCCAGGACTAGCGGACCCTACGAGCAGTACTTC	CASSSRTSGPYEQYF
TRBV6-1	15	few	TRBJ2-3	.	TGTGCCAGCAGCCAGGGGCCCGTGGAGACAGATACGCAGTATTTT	CASSQGPVETDTQYF
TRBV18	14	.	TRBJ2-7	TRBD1	TGTGCCAGCTCATTTTCCGACAGGGTCTACGAGCAGTACTTC	CASSFSDRVYEQYF
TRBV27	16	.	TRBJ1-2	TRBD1	TGTGCCAGCTTCCCAACCGGGACAGGGACGATAGGTGGCTACACCTTC	CASFPTGTGTIGGYTF
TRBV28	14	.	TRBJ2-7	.	TGTGCCAGCAACCCGGACAGTGCATCCTACGAGCAGTACTTC	CASNPDSASYEQYF
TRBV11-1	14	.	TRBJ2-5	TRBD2	TGTGCCAGCAGCCCAGGGACTAGCCAAGAGACCCAGTACTTC	CASSPGTSQETQYF
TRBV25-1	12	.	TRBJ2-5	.	TGTGCCAGCAGTGGAGTGTCGGAGACCCAGTACTTC	CASSGVSETQYF
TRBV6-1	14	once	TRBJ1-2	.	TGTGCCAGCAGTGAGGCAGGGGCTAACTATGGCTACACCTTC	CASSEAGANYGYTF
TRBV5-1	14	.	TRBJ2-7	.	TGCGCCAGCAGCGGCGGCGGCCGAGCCTACGAGCAGTACTTC	CASSGGGRAYEQYF